A single sample is the source of the 8 T cell receptor beta chains below, sequenced in a study of PD-L1 blockade in urothelial cancer. Sequencing was performed with immunoSEQ multiplex PCR; in TCRdb, only in-frame clones are kept and a portion is missing. The sample records approximately 65,000 clones, less than 90% being singletons. Sample: PBMCs, taken around atezolizumab (anti-PD-L1) treatment. The receptors derive from a man between 60 and 75 years old with urothelial cancer.

This chain links TRBV7-6 with TRBJ2-7, with a possible D match to TRBD1 (5 bases). CDR3 length equals 15 residues. Trimming cost V 1 base and J 0 bases, with 10 bases left between them. Germline CDR1 SGHVS, CDR2 FNYEAQ. CDR3 residues: CASSLGGWDSYEQYF. CDR3 coding DNA: TGTGCCAGCAGCTTAGGGGGCTGGGACTCCTACGAGCAGTACTTC.

The chain employs TRBV4-1 and TRBJ2-7; D gene unclear. CDR3 size: 15 residues. V was clipped by 1 base and J by 2 bases, with 12 bases between them. Germline loops: CDR1 MGHRA, CDR2 YSYEKL. In DNA, the CDR3 is TGCGCCAGCAGCCAAGCTATTCTAGTCACCTACGAGCAGTACTTC. This codes for CASSQAILVTYEQYF.

The chain carries TRBV4-1 and TRBJ2-3; TRBD2 matches 9 bases. J lost 8 bases, V lost 0 bases, and 3 bases had no gene match. This CDR3 region has 14 residues. Germline-derived CDR1 and CDR2 are MGHRA and YSYEKL. CDR3 region: CASSQDGAGGTQYF. The DNA for the CDR3 is TGCGCCAGCAGCCAAGATGGAGCGGGAGGTACGCAGTATTTT.

The J gene is TRBJ1-4, the V gene TRBV6-4; TRBD1 matches at 7 bases. With V trimmed by 4 bases and J by 8 bases, 10 bases remained unmatched. This CDR3 contains 15 residues. The germline V gene has CDR1 MRHNA and CDR2 SNTAGT. The CDR3 protein is CASSATGEGYEKLFF. The CDR3 nucleotides are TGTGCCAGCAGTGCCACAGGGGAAGGGTACGAAAAACTGTTTTTT.

The V and J genes are TRBV5-1 and TRBJ1-4; TRBD1 agrees at 9 bases. This CDR3 has 16 amino acids. After removal of 4 bases from V and 4 bases from J, the junction contained 8 bases not matched to a gene. CDR1 is SGHRS, CDR2 YFSETQ, per germline. This chain's CDR3 is CASSITGGAGNEKLFF. The CDR3 bases are TGCGCCAGCAGCATTACAGGGGGCGCGGGTAATGAAAAACTGTTTTTT.

This rearrangement joins TRBV7-8 to TRBJ1-5; 12 bases agree with TRBD1. The CDR3 has 17 amino acids. Germline CDR1 and CDR2: SGHVS and FQNEAQ. The junction had 9 bases not matched to a gene; V was cut back by 5 bases and J by 4 bases. The CDR3 loop is CASSQTGDRGRNQPQHF. The DNA for the CDR3 is TGTGCCAGCAGCCAGACGGGGGACAGGGGGCGGAATCAGCCCCAGCATTTT.

The CDR3 coding sequence is TGTGCCAGCAGCCTACAGGGGGGGTCTAGCACAGATACGCAGTATTTT. As protein: CASSLQGGSSTDTQYF. V and J are TRBV7-8 and TRBJ2-3; TRBD1 might be the D (8 bases). V was trimmed by 5 bases and J by 0 bases, leaving 15 bases between them. The germline V gene has CDR1 SGHVS and CDR2 FQNEAQ. The CDR3 is made up of 16 amino acids.

The CDR3 loop is CASRSPGQGDYGYTF. CDR3 nucleotides: TGTGCCAGCAGGTCACCGGGACAGGGGGACTATGGCTACACCTTC. This chain uses TRBV6-5 with TRBJ1-2, with 11 bases that match TRBD1. The CDR3 extends over 15 amino acids. V was pared by 6 bases and J by 3 bases, with 6 bases of the junction left unmatched. CDR1 and CDR2 from the germline V gene are MNHEY and SVGAGI.